This TCR beta chain was captured by sequencing in a study of blood T cells in healthy people across ages. Deletions cut 4 bases from V and 1 base from J, with 11 bases between. CDR3 length: 15 residues. The germline V gene encodes CDR1 KGHDR and CDR2 SFDVKD. Primers used in a second PCR of about 7 to 12 cycles were a sample-barcoded 5' primer and a J-beta primer mix. TCRdb reprocessed the 5' RACE reads with MiXCR, giving one entry per CDR3 protein. The table records over 1,500,000 distinct CDR3 sequences, roughly 43% of them present only once. The sample was blood. The TCR sequence derives from a human donor in good health. The rearrangement joins TRBV24-1 to TRBJ2-3; the D gene is possibly TRBD1 (5 bases). The CDR3 is CATSEFLGGTDTQYF. Here the CDR3 DNA reads TGTGCCACCAGTGAGTTCCTAGGGGGCACAGATACGCAGTATTTT.